This T cell receptor beta chain comes out of a study of T-cell memory formation after mild COVID-19. TCRdb reanalysed the 5' RACE reads using MiXCR and keeps one entry per CDR3 protein. The table lists 550,000 to 700,000 distinct CDR3 sequences, about 20% of them singletons. Losses at the gene ends were 5 bases for V and 4 bases for J; bases not matched to a gene: 3. The CDR3 sequence is 13 residues long. The V gene is TRBV12-3 or TRBV12-4, the J gene TRBJ2-7, with 9 bases that match TRBD2. Sequenced material: PBMCs or a T cell subset sorted from them (not recorded which). The sequence derives from an adult woman who had mild COVID-19 (a few samples of this study predate the infection). Cell type and time point are not known. In DNA, the CDR3 is TGTGCCAGCAGTCGAGCGGGGGGATACGAGCAGTACTTC. This translates into CASSRAGGYEQYF.